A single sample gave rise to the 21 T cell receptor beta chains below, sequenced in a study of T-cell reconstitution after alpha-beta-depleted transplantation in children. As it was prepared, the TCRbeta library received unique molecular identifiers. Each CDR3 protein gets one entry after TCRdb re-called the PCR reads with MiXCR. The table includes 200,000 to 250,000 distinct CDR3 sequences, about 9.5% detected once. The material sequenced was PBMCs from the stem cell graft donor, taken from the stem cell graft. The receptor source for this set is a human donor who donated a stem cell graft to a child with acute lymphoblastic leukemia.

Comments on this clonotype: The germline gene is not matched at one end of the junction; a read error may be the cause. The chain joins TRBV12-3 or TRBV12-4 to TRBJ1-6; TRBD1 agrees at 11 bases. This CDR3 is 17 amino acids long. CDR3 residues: CTSSPQFGTGGSSPLHF. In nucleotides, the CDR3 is TGTACCAGCAGTCCCCAATTCGGGACAGGGGGAAGTTCACCCCTCCACTTT.

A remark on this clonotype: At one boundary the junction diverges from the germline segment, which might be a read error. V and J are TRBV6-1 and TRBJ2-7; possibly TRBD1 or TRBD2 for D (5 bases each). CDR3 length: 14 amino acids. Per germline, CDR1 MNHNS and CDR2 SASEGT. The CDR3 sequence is CASSEGTGSYEQYF. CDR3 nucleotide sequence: TGTGCCAGCAGCGAAGGGACGGGCTCCTACGAGCAGTACTTC.

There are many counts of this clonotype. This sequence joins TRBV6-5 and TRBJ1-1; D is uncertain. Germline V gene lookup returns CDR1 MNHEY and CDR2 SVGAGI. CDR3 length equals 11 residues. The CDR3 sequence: CVASSHTEAFF. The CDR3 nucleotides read TGTGTTGCGTCGTCCCACACTGAAGCTTTCTTT.

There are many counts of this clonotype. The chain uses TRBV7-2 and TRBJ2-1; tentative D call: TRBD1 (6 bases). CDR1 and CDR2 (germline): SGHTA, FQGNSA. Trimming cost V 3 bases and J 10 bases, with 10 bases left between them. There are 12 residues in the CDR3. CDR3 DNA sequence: TGTGCCAGCAGCTTCTTGACAGGCGAGCAGTTCTTC. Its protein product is CASSFLTGEQFF.

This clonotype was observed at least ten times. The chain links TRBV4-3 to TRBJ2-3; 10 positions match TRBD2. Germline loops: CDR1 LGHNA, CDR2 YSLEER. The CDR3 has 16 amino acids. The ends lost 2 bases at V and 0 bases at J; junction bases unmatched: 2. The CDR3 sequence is CASSQLAGASTDTQYF. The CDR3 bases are TGCGCCAGCAGCCAACTAGCGGGGGCTAGCACAGATACGCAGTATTTT.

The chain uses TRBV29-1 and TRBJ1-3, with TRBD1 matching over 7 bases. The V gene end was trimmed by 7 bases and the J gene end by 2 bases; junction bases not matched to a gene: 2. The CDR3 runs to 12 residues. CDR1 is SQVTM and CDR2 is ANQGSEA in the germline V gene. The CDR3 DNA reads TGCAGCGCCGGGACAGCTGGAAACACCATATATTTT. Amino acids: CSAGTAGNTIYF. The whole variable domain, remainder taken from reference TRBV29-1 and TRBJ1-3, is SAVISQKPSRDICQRGTSLTIQCQVDSQVTMMFWYRQQPGQSLTLIATANQGSEATYESGFVIDKFPISRPNLTFSTLTVSNMSPEDSSIYLCSAGTAGNTIYFGEGSWLTVV.

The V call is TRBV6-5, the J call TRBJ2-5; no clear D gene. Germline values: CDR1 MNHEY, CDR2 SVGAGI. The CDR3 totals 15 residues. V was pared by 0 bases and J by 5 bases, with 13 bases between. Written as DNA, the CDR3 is TGTGCCAGCAGTTACTCGAGACTGTCCCTGGAGACCCAGTACTTC. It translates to CASSYSRLSLETQYF.

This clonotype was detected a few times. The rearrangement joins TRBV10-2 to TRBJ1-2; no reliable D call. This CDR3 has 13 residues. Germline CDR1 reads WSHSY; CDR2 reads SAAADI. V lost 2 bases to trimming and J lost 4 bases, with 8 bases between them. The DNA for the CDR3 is TGCGCCAGCAGTGAGCAGGAGGTCTATGGCTACACCTTC. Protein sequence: CASSEQEVYGYTF.

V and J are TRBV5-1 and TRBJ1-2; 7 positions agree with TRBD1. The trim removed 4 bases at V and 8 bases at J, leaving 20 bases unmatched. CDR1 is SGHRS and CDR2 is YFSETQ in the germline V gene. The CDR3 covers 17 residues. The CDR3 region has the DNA TGCGCCAGCAGCCATATGAACGCGGGACAGTCTGCTGGCGGCTACACCTTC. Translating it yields CASSHMNAGQSAGGYTF.

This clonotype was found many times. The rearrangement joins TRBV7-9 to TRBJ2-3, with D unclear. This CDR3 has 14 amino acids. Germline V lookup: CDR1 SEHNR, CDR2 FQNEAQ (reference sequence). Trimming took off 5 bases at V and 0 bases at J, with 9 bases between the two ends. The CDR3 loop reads CASSRSSSTDTQYF. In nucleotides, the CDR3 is TGTGCCAGCAGCCGATCATCTAGCACAGATACGCAGTATTTT.

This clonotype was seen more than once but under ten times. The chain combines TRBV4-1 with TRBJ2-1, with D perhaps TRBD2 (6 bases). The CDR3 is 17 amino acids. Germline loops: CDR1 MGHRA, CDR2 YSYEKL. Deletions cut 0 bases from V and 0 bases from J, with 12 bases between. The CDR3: CASSQDYIGSSYNEQFF. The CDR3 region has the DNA TGCGCCAGCAGCCAAGATTATATCGGGAGCTCCTACAATGAGCAGTTCTTC.

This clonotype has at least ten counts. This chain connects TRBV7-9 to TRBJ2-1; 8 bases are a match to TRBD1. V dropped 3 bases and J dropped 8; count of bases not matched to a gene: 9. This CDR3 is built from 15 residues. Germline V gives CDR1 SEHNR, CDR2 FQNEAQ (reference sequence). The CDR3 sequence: CASSLRAGGSDEQFF. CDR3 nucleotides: TGTGCCAGCAGCTTGCGAGCAGGGGGCAGCGATGAGCAGTTCTTC. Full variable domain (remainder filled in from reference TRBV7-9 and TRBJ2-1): DTGVSQNPRHKITKRGQNVTFRCDPISEHNRLYWYRQTLGQGPEFLTYFQNEAQLEKSRLLSDRFSAERPKGSFSTLEIQRTEQGDSAMYLCASSLRAGGSDEQFFGPGTRLTVL.

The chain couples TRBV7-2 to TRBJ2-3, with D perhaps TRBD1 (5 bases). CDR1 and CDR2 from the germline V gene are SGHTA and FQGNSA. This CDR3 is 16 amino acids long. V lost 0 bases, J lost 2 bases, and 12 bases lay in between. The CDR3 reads CASSLASPGPTDTQYF. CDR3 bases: TGTGCCAGCAGCTTAGCGTCGCCAGGGCCCACAGATACGCAGTATTTT.

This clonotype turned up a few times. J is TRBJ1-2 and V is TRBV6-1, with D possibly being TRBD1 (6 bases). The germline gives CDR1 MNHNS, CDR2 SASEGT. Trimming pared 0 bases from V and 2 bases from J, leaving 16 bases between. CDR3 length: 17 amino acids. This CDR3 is CASSEAMDRTTNYGYTF. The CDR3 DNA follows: TGTGCCAGCAGTGAAGCGATGGACAGAACCACCAACTATGGCTACACCTTC.

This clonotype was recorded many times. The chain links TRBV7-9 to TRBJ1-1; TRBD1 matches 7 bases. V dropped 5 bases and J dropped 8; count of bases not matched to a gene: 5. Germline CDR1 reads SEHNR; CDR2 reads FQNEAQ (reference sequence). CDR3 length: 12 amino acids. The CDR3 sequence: CASSRGDREAFF. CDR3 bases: TGTGCCAGCAGCAGGGGGGACAGAGAAGCTTTCTTT.

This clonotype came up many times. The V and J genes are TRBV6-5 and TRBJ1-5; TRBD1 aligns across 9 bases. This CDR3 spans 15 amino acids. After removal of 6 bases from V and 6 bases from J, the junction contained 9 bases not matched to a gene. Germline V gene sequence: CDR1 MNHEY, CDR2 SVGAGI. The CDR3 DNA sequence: TGTGCCAGCAGCCTAGACAGGGGGTCCGGTCAGCCCCAGCATTTT. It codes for CASSLDRGSGQPQHF.

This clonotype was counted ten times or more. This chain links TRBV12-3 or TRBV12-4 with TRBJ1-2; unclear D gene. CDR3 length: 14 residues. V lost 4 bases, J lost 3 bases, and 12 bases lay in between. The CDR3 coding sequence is TGTGCCAGCAGTTCCCAAGGGCCAGACTATGGCTACACCTTC. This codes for CASSSQGPDYGYTF.

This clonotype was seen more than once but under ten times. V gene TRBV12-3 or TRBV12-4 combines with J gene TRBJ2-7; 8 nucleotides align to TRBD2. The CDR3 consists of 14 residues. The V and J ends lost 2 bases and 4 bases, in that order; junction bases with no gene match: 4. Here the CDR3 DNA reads TGTGCCAGCAGTTTAAAGCGGGGGATATACGAGCAGTACTTC. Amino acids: CASSLKRGIYEQYF.

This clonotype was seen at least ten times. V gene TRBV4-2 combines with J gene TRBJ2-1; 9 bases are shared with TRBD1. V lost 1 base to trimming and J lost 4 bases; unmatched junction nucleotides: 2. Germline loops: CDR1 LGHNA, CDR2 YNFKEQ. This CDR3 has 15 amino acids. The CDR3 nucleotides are TGTGCCAGCAGCCAAGCGACAGGGGGTTACAATGAGCAGTTCTTC. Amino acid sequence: CASSQATGGYNEQFF.

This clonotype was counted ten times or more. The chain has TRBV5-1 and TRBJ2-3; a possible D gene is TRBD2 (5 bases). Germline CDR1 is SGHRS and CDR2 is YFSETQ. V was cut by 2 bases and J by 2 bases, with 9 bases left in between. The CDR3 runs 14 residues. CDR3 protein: CASSFRTVTDTQYF. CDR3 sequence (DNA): TGCGCCAGCAGCTTCCGGACTGTCACAGATACGCAGTATTTT.

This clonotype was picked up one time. CDR3 nucleotides: TGCAGTGCCGCTGGGAGGGTCGGCAATCAGCCCCAGCATTTT. This sequence encodes CSAAGRVGNQPQHF. J is TRBJ1-5 and V is TRBV20-1; unclear D gene. CDR3 size: 14 residues. In germline, CDR1 is DFQATT, CDR2 SNEGSKA (reference sequence). Trimming cost V 6 bases and J 2 bases, with 14 bases left between them.